Below are 21 T cell receptor beta chains sequenced from a single sample in a study of T cells in Graves' hyperthyroidism and ophthalmopathy. RNA transcripts served as the template for amplifying TCR beta CDR3 regions. HTBI primers drove first-round RT-PCR of the TCR CDR3. One entry per CDR3 protein results from TCRdb running MiXCR on the multiplex PCR reads. The sample lists about 130,000 distinct CDR3 sequences, roughly a fifth occurring once. Source material: blood. The receptors originated from a woman between 45 and 65 years old with Graves' hyperthyroidism that later progressed to Graves' ophthalmopathy.

The sample holds many counts of this clonotype. The chain links TRBV20-1 to TRBJ2-5, with a weak D call TRBD2 (5 bases). In germline, CDR1 is DFQATT, CDR2 SNEGSKA (reference sequence). There are 12 residues in the CDR3. Trimming left V 4 bases short and J 1 base short, with 7 bases between. For the CDR3, the DNA is TGCAGTGCTATACTAGTCCAAGAGACCCAGTACTTC. Translating gives CSAILVQETQYF.

This clonotype was observed at least ten times. V is TRBV30 and J is TRBJ2-3, with no clear D. Germline loops: CDR1 GTSNPN, CDR2 SVGIG (reference sequence). The germline V and J ends were trimmed by 1 base and 2 bases, with 10 bases remaining between them. The CDR3 contains 14 residues. CDR3 nucleotides: TGTGCCTGGAGTGGGACGAGCACCACAGATACGCAGTATTTT. Its protein product is CAWSGTSTTDTQYF.

This clonotype was counted a few times. The chain links TRBV28 to TRBJ1-1; no definite D call. Germline CDR1 and CDR2: MDHEN and SYDVKM. Trimming cost V 2 bases and J 0 bases, with 7 bases left between them. This CDR3 is 14 amino acids long. The CDR3 region has the DNA TGTGCCAGCAGTTTAGGGTCAGTGAACACTGAAGCTTTCTTT. It yields the protein CASSLGSVNTEAFF.

The chain carries TRBV6-2 or TRBV6-3 and TRBJ2-1; 12 bases fit TRBD1. Germline V gene lookup returns CDR1 MNHEY and CDR2 SVGEGT. The CDR3 totals 15 residues. Trimming removed 6 bases from V and 8 bases from J; junction bases left unmatched: 8. CDR3 in amino acids: CASRPSGTGGDEQFF. In nucleotides, the CDR3 is TGTGCCAGCAGGCCCTCCGGGACAGGGGGCGATGAGCAGTTCTTC.

The genes are TRBV7-8 and TRBJ2-1; tentatively, D is TRBD2 (6 bases). V lost 3 bases to trimming and J lost 6 bases, with 12 bases between them. The germline V gene has CDR1 SGHVS and CDR2 FQNEAQ. This CDR3 region has 14 residues. CDR3 nucleotides: TGTGCCAGCAGCTTTCCGGGACTTCTCAATGAGCAGTTCTTC. Protein product: CASSFPGLLNEQFF.

This clonotype has just a few counts. V is TRBV9 and J is TRBJ2-3, with 9 bases lining up with TRBD2. Germline V gives CDR1 SGDLS, CDR2 YYNGEE. Unmatched junction bases numbered 8, after V lost 4 bases and J lost 2 bases. CDR3 length: 16 amino acids. CDR3 in DNA: TGTGCCAGCAGCAAAACTAGCGGGTTGTTCACAGATACGCAGTATTTT. Its translation is CASSKTSGLFTDTQYF.

This clonotype was picked up one time. The chain is built from TRBV10-3 and TRBJ2-7; tentatively, D is TRBD2 (6 bases). Trimming took off 4 bases at V and 2 bases at J, with 9 bases between the two ends. CDR1 is ENHRY, CDR2 SYGVKD, per germline. The CDR3 consists of 13 residues. CDR3 protein: CAISASVAYEQYF. The CDR3 nucleotides are TGTGCCATCAGTGCTAGCGTAGCCTACGAGCAGTACTTC.

This clonotype was found many times. CDR3 bases: TGTGCCAGCAGTGGACAGGGCGGCACCGGGGAGCTGTTTTTT. Residues: CASSGQGGTGELFF. The gene calls are TRBV2 and TRBJ2-2; 7 nucleotides match TRBD1. Per germline, CDR1 SNHLY and CDR2 FYNNEI. This CDR3 contains 14 residues. V gave up 4 bases and J gave up 4 bases; unmatched junction bases: 3. Together with reference TRBV2 and TRBJ2-2, the CDR3 gives the full variable domain: EPEVTQTPSHQVTQMGQEVILRCVPISNHLYFYWYRQILGQKVEFLVSFYNNEISEKSEIFDDQFSVERPDGSNFTLKIRSTKLEDSAMYFCASSGQGGTGELFFGEGSRLTVL.

The gene calls are TRBV14 and TRBJ2-1; TRBD2 is a possible D gene (5 bases). CDR1 is SGHDN, CDR2 FVKESK, per germline. The CDR3 extends over 15 amino acids. Trimming left V 10 bases short and J 8 bases short, with 24 bases between. CDR3 DNA: TGTGCCAACACACCCCTGGGCGCGGGTACCCATGAGCAGTTCTTC. It yields the protein CANTPLGAGTHEQFF.

This clonotype was picked up many times. J is TRBJ2-3 and V is TRBV7-9, with TRBD2 matching over 13 bases. V was pared by 5 bases and J by 4 bases, with 6 bases of the junction left unmatched. From germline, CDR1 is SEHNR and CDR2 FQNEAQ (reference sequence). This CDR3 has 16 amino acids. The CDR3 sequence: CASSPRTSGSADTQYF. The CDR3 DNA is TGTGCCAGCAGCCCGCGGACTAGCGGGAGCGCAGATACGCAGTATTTT.

This clonotype was detected ten times or more. This chain connects TRBV19 to TRBJ1-1, with D hard to call. The V gene's germline CDR1 is LNHDA and CDR2 SQIVND (reference sequence). This CDR3 spans 15 amino acids. V lost 1 base and J 3 bases, leaving 12 bases between the germline ends. CDR3 residues: CASSIVRGRDTEAFF. The CDR3 DNA reads as TGTGCCAGTAGTATAGTCCGGGGTAGGGACACTGAAGCTTTCTTT.

This clonotype was detected ten times or more. The chain employs TRBV28 and TRBJ2-3; weak D call: TRBD2 (5 bases). CDR1 is MDHEN, CDR2 SYDVKM, per germline. CDR3 length equals 14 residues. The V end lost 5 bases, the J end lost 3 bases, and 12 bases lay between the germline ends. The CDR3 is CASSPSWRTDTQYF. In DNA form, the CDR3 reads TGTGCCAGCAGTCCTTCTTGGAGGACAGATACGCAGTATTTT.

This clonotype occurred many times. V and J are TRBV10-1 and TRBJ2-3; 13 nucleotides agree with TRBD2. Germline V lookup: CDR1 WNHNN, CDR2 SYGVQD (reference sequence). This CDR3 is 18 amino acids long. Unmatched junction bases numbered 6, after V lost 0 bases and J lost 3 bases. CDR3 residues: CASSESLGLAGATDTQYF. The DNA of the CDR3 is TGCGCCAGCAGTGAGTCGCTAGGACTAGCGGGAGCAACAGATACGCAGTATTTT.

This clonotype was counted ten times or more. The J gene is TRBJ2-2, the V gene TRBV24-1; either TRBD1 or TRBD2 may supply D (6 bases each). This CDR3 has 12 residues. The germline V gene has CDR1 KGHDR and CDR2 SFDVKD. V lost 12 bases and J 0 bases, leaving 7 bases between the germline ends. CDR3 loop: CAGGPNTGELFF. As DNA, the CDR3 is TGTGCCGGGGGGCCGAACACCGGGGAGCTGTTTTTT.

This clonotype was seen ten or more times. V is TRBV28 and J is TRBJ2-4; 7 bases are shared with TRBD1. The CDR3 contains 14 residues. The V segment lost 6 bases and the J segment 6 bases; nucleotides outside the gene matches: 8. Germline CDR1 MDHEN, CDR2 SYDVKM. CDR3 residues: CASRENRGGNIQYF. The CDR3 region has the DNA TGTGCCAGCAGGGAAAACAGGGGCGGAAACATTCAGTACTTC.

There are many counts of this clonotype. This chain connects TRBV7-3 to TRBJ2-1; D is undetermined. Germline-derived CDR1 and CDR2 are SGHTA and FQGTGA. Trimming shortened V by 2 bases and J by 0 bases, and 11 bases separated the two germline ends. This CDR3 comprises 16 residues. CDR3 nucleotide sequence: TGTGCCAGCAGCTTAGATCCGGGCAGCTCCTACAATGAGCAGTTCTTC. This sequence encodes CASSLDPGSSYNEQFF.

This clonotype was seen repeatedly, ten times or more. The chain joins TRBV10-3 to TRBJ2-5; 7 bases agree with TRBD2. The CDR3 has 12 amino acids. Germline V gene sequence: CDR1 ENHRY, CDR2 SYGVKD. Unmatched junction bases numbered 7, after V lost 10 bases and J lost 5 bases. Here the CDR3 DNA reads TGTGCCACCACACCCGGGAGGGAGACCCAGTACTTC. It translates to CATTPGRETQYF.

V gene TRBV7-6 combines with J gene TRBJ2-3, with D perhaps given as TRBD1 or TRBD2 (6 bases each). Germline V CDR1 and CDR2: SGHVS, FNYEAQ. This CDR3 contains 16 residues. V was trimmed by 5 bases and J by 0 bases, leaving 15 bases between them. The CDR3 DNA reads TGTGCCAGCAGCCGGGGGCTAGCGACTAGCACAGATACGCAGTATTTT. Translated, it gives CASSRGLATSTDTQYF. Full variable domain (missing parts from reference TRBV7-6 and TRBJ2-3): GAGVSQSPRYKVTKRGQDVALRCDPISGHVSLYWYRQALGQGPEFLTYFNYEAQQDKSGLPNDRFSAERPEGSISTLTIQRTEQRDSAMYRCASSRGLATSTDTQYFGPGTRLTVL.

Note on this clonotype: This may come from a read error, since a much larger clone is one base off. The chain has TRBV7-8 and TRBJ1-5; no clear D gene. V was pared by 9 bases and J by 7 bases, with 16 bases between. Germline-derived CDR1 and CDR2 are SGHVS and FQNEAQ. The CDR3 consists of 13 residues. The CDR3 coding sequence is TGTGCCAGAAGCCCTGGGATCCGGCAGCCCCAGCATTTT. This sequence encodes CARSPGIRQPQHF.

This sequence joins TRBV30 and TRBJ2-6, with a tentative D call TRBD1 (5 bases). The germline V and J ends were trimmed by 5 bases and 0 bases, with 5 bases remaining between them. The CDR3 has 13 residues. Per the germline V gene, CDR1 is GTSNPN and CDR2 is SVGIG (reference sequence). CDR3 in amino acids: CAWDSSGANVLTF. The CDR3 nucleotides read TGTGCCTGGGACAGCTCTGGGGCCAACGTCCTGACTTTC.

There are many counts of this clonotype. J is TRBJ2-7 and V is TRBV7-9; D gene ambiguous. Germline CDR1 SEHNR, CDR2 FQNEAQ (reference sequence). This CDR3 comprises 14 residues. Trimming took off 1 base at V and 6 bases at J, with 13 bases between the two ends. The CDR3 spells CASSLERQASEQYF. DNA of the CDR3: TGTGCCAGCAGCTTAGAACGCCAGGCTAGCGAGCAGTACTTC.